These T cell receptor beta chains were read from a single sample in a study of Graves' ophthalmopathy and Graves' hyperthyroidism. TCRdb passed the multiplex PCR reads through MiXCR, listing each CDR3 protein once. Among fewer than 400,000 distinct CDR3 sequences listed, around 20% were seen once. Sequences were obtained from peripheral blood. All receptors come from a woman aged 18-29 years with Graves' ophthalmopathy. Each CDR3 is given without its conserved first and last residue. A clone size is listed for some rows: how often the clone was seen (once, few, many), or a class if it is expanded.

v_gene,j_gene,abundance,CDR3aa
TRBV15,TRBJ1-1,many,ATSRTRTNTEAF
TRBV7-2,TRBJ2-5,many,ASTVAGGGETQY
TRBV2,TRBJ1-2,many,ASKSTQASNYGYT
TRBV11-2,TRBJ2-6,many,ASSFGQSGANVLT
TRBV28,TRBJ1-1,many,ASLGGATAF
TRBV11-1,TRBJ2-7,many,ASSSMTSGRYEQY
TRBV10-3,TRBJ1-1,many,AITKTSETEAF
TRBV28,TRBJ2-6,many,ASATGFSGANVLT
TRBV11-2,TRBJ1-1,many,ASSLRDRGRRGTEAF
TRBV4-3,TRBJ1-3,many,ASSQADSEYTIY
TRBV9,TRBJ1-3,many,ASNTGAERSGNTIY
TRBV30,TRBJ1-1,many,AWIPGTEAF
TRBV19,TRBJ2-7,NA,ASNDLLSTSSYEQY
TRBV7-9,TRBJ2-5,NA,ASSAGTLYQETQY
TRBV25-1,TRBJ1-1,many,ASSDLHGSGKVNTEAF
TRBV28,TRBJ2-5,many,ASSYPQVQETQY
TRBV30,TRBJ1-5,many,ASGDGHSNQPQH
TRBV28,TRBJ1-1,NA,ASYKRLGTEAF
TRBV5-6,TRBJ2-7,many,ASSYRTGASYEQY
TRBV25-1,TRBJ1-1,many,ASSEIDRANTEAF
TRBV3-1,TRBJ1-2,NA,ASSPPGRLGYGYT
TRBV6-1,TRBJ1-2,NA,ASSEARGHGYT
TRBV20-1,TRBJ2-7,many,SARVSLAGRASYEQY
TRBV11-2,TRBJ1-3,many,ASSPRPGTGRNTIY
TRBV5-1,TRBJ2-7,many,ASRASGSSYEQY
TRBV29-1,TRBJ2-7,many,SVAAGTGGLYEQY
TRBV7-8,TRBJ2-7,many,ASSPRPGLAGPEQY
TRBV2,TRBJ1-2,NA,ASRAGQGANYGYT
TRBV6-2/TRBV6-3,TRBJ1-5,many,ASSPTRRWGQPQH
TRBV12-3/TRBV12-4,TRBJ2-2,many,ASSLVVGGAHTGELF
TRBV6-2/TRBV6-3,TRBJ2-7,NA,ASSTMGEQY
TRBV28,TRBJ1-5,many,ASSQTGSNQPQH
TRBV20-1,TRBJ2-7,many,SARGQSYEQY
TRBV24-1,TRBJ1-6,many,ATSDLSGSPLH
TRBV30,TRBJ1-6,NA,AWSAGGQGASPLH
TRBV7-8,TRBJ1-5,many,ASSSWDQGGPQH
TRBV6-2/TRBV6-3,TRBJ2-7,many,ASSFYSYEQY